One and the same sample provided the 19 T cell receptor beta chains below, sequenced in a study of T cell responses to AZD1222 COVID-19 vaccine. Assay: immunoSEQ multiplex PCR; the TCRdb copy retains only in-frame clones and omits some. This sample has some 120,000 clones; more than 70% occur once, and the top ten carry approximately 4.5%. This sample comprised peripheral blood, obtained on day 0 of AZD1222 vaccination. The origin of the receptors is an adult in good health.

J is TRBJ2-2 and V is TRBV7-2; a possible D gene is TRBD2 (5 bases). The CDR3 totals 15 residues. Trimming shortened V by 2 bases and J by 4 bases, and 11 bases separated the two germline ends. Germline V lookup: CDR1 SGHTA, CDR2 FQGNSA. CDR3 loop: CASSLLARGTGELFF. CDR3 in DNA: TGTGCCAGCAGCTTATTAGCCCGGGGCACCGGGGAGCTGTTTTTT.

This clone has just one count. The J gene is TRBJ1-5, the V gene TRBV30; no definite D call. The germline CDR1 and CDR2 sequences are GTSNPN and SVGIG (reference sequence). This CDR3 contains 14 residues. The germline V and J ends were trimmed by 2 bases and 6 bases, with 14 bases remaining between them. As DNA, the CDR3 is TGTGCCTGGAGTTTGGGAACGTTCAGTCAGCCCCAGCATTTT. It translates to CAWSLGTFSQPQHF.

V is TRBV10-3 and J is TRBJ1-1; D remains unclear. V was trimmed by 3 bases and J by 6 bases, leaving 14 bases between them. The CDR3 runs 14 residues. Per germline, CDR1 ENHRY and CDR2 SYGVKD. The CDR3 bases are TGTGCCATCAGTGATGGCGGTGACGGGGCTGAAGCTTTCTTT. Encoded protein: CAISDGGDGAEAFF.

The chain combines TRBV20-1 with TRBJ2-1; TRBD1 or TRBD2 may be the D gene (6 bases each). CDR3 size: 11 residues. Per germline, CDR1 DFQATT and CDR2 SNEGSKA (reference sequence). V shed 5 bases and J shed 15 bases, with 17 bases lying between them. CDR3 region: CSALGGARRFF. The CDR3 coding sequence is TGCAGTGCTCTGGGGGGCGCGCGTCGGTTCTTC.

The chain couples TRBV7-3 to TRBJ2-3; 8 positions match TRBD2. The CDR3 runs to 18 residues. Germline lookup yields CDR1 SGHTA and CDR2 FQGTGA. V shed 1 base, J shed 3 bases, and the junction held 12 bases outside the gene matches. CDR3 nucleotide sequence: TGTGCCAGCAGCTTAAGGGGAGGCGGGGGGAAGGTTACAGATACGCAGTATTTT. Encoded protein: CASSLRGGGGKVTDTQYF. The full variable domain, rest sourced from reference TRBV7-3 and TRBJ2-3, is GAGVSQTPSNKVTEKGKYVELRCDPISGHTALYWYRQSLGQGPEFLIYFQGTGAADDSGLPNDRFFAVRPEGSVSTLKIQRTERGDSAVYLCASSLRGGGGKVTDTQYFGPGTRLTVL.

V is TRBV11-3 and J is TRBJ2-1, with 10 bases aligning to TRBD1. This CDR3 spans 15 amino acids. Trimming cost V 6 bases and J 5 bases; bases outside gene matches: 7. Germline CDR1 and CDR2: SGHNT and YENEEA. CDR3 amino acids: CASSTGTGVHNEQFF. CDR3 in DNA: TGTGCCAGCAGTACCGGGACAGGGGTCCACAATGAGCAGTTCTTC.

This clone is judged medium-sized (0.01 to 0.1%). The chain couples TRBV27 to TRBJ2-7, with D uncertain. Germline CDR1 reads MNHEY; CDR2 reads SMNVEV (reference sequence). The V end lost 0 bases, the J end lost 6 bases, and 9 bases lay between the germline ends. The CDR3 loop spans 13 amino acids. The CDR3 is CASSLSAPSEQYF. Written as DNA, the CDR3 is TGTGCCAGCAGTTTATCAGCGCCTTCCGAGCAGTACTTC.

There are a few counts of this clone. The genes are TRBV7-9 and TRBJ2-1; no clear D. V shed 1 base and J shed 5 bases, with 3 bases lying between them. The germline V gene has CDR1 SEHNR and CDR2 FQNEAQ (reference sequence). CDR3 length equals 12 residues. DNA for the CDR3: TGTGCCAGCAGCTTAGATAACAATGAGCAGTTCTTC. It codes for CASSLDNNEQFF.

The gene calls are TRBV6-5 and TRBJ2-5; tentatively, D is TRBD1 or TRBD2 (5 bases each). Looked up from germline, CDR1 is MNHEY and CDR2 is SVGAGI. V lost 7 bases, J lost 5 bases, and 14 bases lay in between. The CDR3 has 13 residues. The DNA of the CDR3 is TGTGCCAGCACCAGGGACGTTCGGGAGACCCAGTACTTC. As protein: CASTRDVRETQYF.

The chain employs TRBV4-1 and TRBJ1-1, with D tentatively TRBD1 (6 bases). The V end was cut by 0 bases, the J end by 8 bases, with 10 bases between. The CDR3 has 13 residues. Germline loops: CDR1 MGHRA, CDR2 YSYEKL. This chain's CDR3 is CASSQETDREAFF. CDR3 nucleotides: TGCGCCAGCAGCCAAGAAACCGACAGGGAAGCTTTCTTT.

The rearrangement uses TRBV2 and TRBJ1-1, with D unresolved. In germline, CDR1 is SNHLY, CDR2 FYNNEI. V was trimmed by 4 bases and J by 0 bases, leaving 15 bases between them. The length of the CDR3 is 16 residues. CDR3 nucleotide sequence: TGTGCCAGCAGTGCCCCCGCGAGGTCGGTGAACACTGAAGCTTTCTTT. Amino acids: CASSAPARSVNTEAFF.

The chain has TRBV25-1 and TRBJ1-5, with 7 nucleotides matching TRBD1. Per the germline V gene, CDR1 is MGHDK and CDR2 is SYGVNS. Trimming took 3 bases from V and 5 from J; bases not matched to a gene: 10. The CDR3 sequence is 16 residues long. The CDR3 nucleotides are TGTGCCAGCAGTGATTCAACAGGGGTTAGGGATCAGCCCCAGCATTTT. Translated: CASSDSTGVRDQPQHF.

The J gene is TRBJ1-2, the V gene TRBV3-1 (or the pseudogene TRBV3-2); 8 positions match TRBD1. The CDR3 runs to 14 residues. Losses at the gene ends were 2 bases for V and 6 bases for J; bases not matched to a gene: 5. Germline V CDR1 and CDR2: LGHDT, YNNKEL (reference sequence). The CDR3 region has the DNA TGTGCCAGCAGCCAATACAGGGGGGCGGATGGCTACACCTTC. Protein sequence: CASSQYRGADGYTF.

The V call is TRBV4-1, the J call TRBJ1-2; D is perhaps TRBD1 (6 bases). Germline CDR1 reads MGHRA; CDR2 reads YSYEKL. Trimming shortened V by 5 bases and J by 7 bases, and 20 bases separated the two germline ends. The CDR3 contains 15 residues. DNA for the CDR3: TGCGCCAGCAGCGCCTGGTTTAGGGGGGTCGGTGGCTACACCTTC. It yields the protein CASSAWFRGVGGYTF.

The J gene is TRBJ1-6, the V gene TRBV5-1, with D maybe TRBD1 (5 bases). This CDR3 is 14 amino acids long. Trimming cost V 2 bases and J 8 bases, with 11 bases left between them. In germline, CDR1 is SGHRS, CDR2 YFSETQ. Here the CDR3 DNA reads TGCGCCAGCAGCTTTGGGCAGACAGATTCACCCCTCCACTTT. It is translated as CASSFGQTDSPLHF. Looking up the rest from reference TRBV5-1 and TRBJ1-6 gives the full variable domain: KAGVTQTPRYLIKTRGQQVTLSCSPISGHRSVSWYQQTPGQGLQFLFEYFSETQRNKGNFPGRFSGRQFSNSRSEMNVSTLELGDSALYLCASSFGQTDSPLHFGNGTRLTVT.

The chain employs TRBV24-1 and TRBJ2-1; 10 bases agree with TRBD1. The J segment lost 8 bases and the V segment lost 4 bases, leaving 13 bases of the junction unmatched. The germline CDR1 and CDR2 sequences are KGHDR and SFDVKD. The CDR3 runs to 17 residues. The DNA of the CDR3 is TGTGCCACCAGTGACCGTTTTCCGGGACAGGGGAACGATGAGCAGTTCTTC. Translation gives CATSDRFPGQGNDEQFF.

This clone was recorded once. The rearrangement uses TRBV30 and TRBJ1-2; 8 bases agree with TRBD1. The CDR3 covers 13 residues. Germline CDR1 and CDR2: GTSNPN and SVGIG (reference sequence). The trim removed 3 bases at V and 8 bases at J, leaving 8 bases unmatched. CDR3 sequence: CAWSEGTGGGYTF. The CDR3 nucleotides read TGTGCCTGGAGCGAGGGGACAGGAGGAGGCTACACCTTC.

The chain links TRBV11-1 to TRBJ2-5, with 8 bases fitting TRBD1. This CDR3 contains 16 residues. The V gene end was trimmed by 3 bases and the J gene end by 5 bases; junction bases not matched to a gene: 11. Germline CDR1 reads SGHAT; CDR2 reads FQDESV (reference sequence). CDR3 DNA: TGTGCCAGCAGCTTGGTGGGAGACAGGGGCCAGGAGACCCAGTACTTC. Its protein is CASSLVGDRGQETQYF.

This clone was detected once. The rearrangement links TRBV27 to TRBJ1-1; a possible D gene is TRBD1 (5 bases). Trimming left V 7 bases short and J 5 bases short, with 23 bases between. Germline V gene data show CDR1 as MNHEY and CDR2 as SMNVEV (reference sequence). The CDR3 sequence is 16 residues long. The CDR3 spells CASTSFLRGEFTEAFF. The CDR3 DNA reads TGTGCCAGCACCAGTTTCCTGCGGGGGGAATTTACTGAAGCTTTCTTT.